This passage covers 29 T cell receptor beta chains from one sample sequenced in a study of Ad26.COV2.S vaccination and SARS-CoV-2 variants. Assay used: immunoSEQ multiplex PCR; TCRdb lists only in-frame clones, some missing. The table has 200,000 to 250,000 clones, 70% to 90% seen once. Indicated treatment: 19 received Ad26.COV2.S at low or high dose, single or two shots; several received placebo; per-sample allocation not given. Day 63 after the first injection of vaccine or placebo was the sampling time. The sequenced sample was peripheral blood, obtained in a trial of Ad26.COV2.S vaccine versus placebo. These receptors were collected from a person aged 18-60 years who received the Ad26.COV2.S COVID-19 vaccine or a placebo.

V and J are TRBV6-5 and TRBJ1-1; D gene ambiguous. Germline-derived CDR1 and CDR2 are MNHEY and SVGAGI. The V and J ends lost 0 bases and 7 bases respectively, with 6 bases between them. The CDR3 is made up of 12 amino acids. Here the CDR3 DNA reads TGTGCCAGCAGTTACTCGCGGGATGAAGCTTTCTTT. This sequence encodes CASSYSRDEAFF.

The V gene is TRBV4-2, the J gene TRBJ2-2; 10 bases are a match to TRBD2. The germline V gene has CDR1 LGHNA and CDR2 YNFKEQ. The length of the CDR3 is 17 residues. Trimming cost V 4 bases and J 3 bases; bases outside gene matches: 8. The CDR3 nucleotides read TGTGCCAGCAGCCTTCGGAGCGGGGGGGAGGACACCGGGGAGCTGTTTTTT. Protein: CASSLRSGGEDTGELFF.

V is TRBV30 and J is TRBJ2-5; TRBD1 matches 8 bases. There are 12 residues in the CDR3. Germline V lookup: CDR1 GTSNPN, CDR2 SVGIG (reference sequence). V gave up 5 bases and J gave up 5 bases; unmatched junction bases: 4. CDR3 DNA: TGTGCCTGGGGACAGGGTCTGGAGACCCAGTACTTC. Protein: CAWGQGLETQYF.

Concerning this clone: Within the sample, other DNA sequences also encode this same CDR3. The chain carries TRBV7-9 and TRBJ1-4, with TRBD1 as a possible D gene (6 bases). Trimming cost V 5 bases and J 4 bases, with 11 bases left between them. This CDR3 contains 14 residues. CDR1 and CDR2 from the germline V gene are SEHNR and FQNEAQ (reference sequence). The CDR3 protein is CASSPGQYNEKLFF. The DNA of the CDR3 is TGTGCCAGCAGCCCTGGACAGTATAATGAAAAACTGTTTTTT.

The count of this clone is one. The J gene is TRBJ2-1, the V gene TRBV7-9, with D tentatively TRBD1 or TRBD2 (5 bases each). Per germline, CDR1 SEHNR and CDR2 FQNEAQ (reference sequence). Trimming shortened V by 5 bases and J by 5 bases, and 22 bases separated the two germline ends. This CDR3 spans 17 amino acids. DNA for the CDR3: TGTGCCAGCAGCCCCCAGATGGGGGACGTTGATGACAATGAGCAGTTCTTC. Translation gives CASSPQMGDVDDNEQFF.

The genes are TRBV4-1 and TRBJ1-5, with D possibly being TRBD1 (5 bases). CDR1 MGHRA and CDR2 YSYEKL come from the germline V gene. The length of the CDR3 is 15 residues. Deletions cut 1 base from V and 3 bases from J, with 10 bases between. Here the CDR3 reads CASSQAQQDNQPQHF. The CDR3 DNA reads TGCGCCAGCAGCCAAGCCCAACAGGACAATCAGCCCCAGCATTTT.

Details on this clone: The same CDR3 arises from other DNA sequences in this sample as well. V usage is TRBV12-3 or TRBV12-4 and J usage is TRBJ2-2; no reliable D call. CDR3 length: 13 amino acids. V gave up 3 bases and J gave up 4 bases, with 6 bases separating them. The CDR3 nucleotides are TGTGCCAGCAGTTTGCGACGCACCGGGGAGCTGTTTTTT. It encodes CASSLRRTGELFF.

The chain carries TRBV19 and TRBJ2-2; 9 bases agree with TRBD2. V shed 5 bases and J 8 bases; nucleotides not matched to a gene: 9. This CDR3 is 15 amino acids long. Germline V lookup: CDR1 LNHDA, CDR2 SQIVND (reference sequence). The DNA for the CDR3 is TGTGCCAGTAGTCGACTAGCGGCCGGGCGGGGGGAGCTGTTTTTT. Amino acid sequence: CASSRLAAGRGELFF.

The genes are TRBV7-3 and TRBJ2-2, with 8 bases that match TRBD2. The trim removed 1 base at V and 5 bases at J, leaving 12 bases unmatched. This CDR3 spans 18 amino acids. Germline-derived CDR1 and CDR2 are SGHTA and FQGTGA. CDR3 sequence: CASSLNGPSGGGTGELFF. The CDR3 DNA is TGTGCCAGCAGCTTAAATGGTCCGAGCGGGGGTGGTACCGGGGAGCTGTTTTTT.

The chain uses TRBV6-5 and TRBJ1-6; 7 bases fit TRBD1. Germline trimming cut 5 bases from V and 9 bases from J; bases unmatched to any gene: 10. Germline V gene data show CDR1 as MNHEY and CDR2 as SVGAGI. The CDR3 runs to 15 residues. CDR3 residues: CASSIQGPMGSPLHF. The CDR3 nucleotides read TGTGCCAGCAGTATACAGGGGCCTATGGGTTCACCCCTCCACTTT.

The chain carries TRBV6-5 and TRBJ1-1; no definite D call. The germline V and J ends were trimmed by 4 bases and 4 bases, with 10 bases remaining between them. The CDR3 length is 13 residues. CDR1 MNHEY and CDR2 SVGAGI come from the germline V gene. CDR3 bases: TGTGCCAGCAGTTTAGACGGTCGCACTGAAGCTTTCTTT. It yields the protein CASSLDGRTEAFF.

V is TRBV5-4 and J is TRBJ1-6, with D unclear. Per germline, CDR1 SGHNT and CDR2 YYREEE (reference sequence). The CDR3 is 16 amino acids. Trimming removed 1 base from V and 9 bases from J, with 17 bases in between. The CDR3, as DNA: TGTGCCAGCAGCTTGCCACCCGGGGAGGGAAGTTCACCCCTCCACTTT. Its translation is CASSLPPGEGSSPLHF. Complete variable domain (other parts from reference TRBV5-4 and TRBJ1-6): ETGVTQSPTHLIKTRGQQVTLRCSSQSGHNTVSWYQQALGQGPQFIFQYYREEENGRGNFPPRFSGLQFPNYSSELNVNALELDDSALYLCASSLPPGEGSSPLHFGNGTRLTVT.

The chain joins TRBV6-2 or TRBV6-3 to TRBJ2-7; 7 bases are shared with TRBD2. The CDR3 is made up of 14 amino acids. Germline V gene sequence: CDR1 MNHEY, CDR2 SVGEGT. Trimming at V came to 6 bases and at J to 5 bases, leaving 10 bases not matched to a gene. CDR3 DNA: TGTGCCAGCAGCTGGTCCGGGGGAGGGAACGAGCAGTACTTC. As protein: CASSWSGGGNEQYF.

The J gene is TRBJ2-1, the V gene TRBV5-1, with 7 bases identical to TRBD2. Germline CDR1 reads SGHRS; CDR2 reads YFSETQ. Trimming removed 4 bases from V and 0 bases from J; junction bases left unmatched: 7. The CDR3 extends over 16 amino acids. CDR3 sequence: CASSEYGGSSYNEQFF. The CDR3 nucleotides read TGCGCCAGCAGCGAATACGGGGGGAGCTCCTACAATGAGCAGTTCTTC.

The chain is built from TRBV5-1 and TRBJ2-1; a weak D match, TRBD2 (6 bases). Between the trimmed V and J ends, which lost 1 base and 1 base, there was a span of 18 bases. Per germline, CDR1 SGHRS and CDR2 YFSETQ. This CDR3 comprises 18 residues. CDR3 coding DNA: TGCGCCAGCAGCTTGACGAGCGGACTATTTGGGTCCTACAATGAGCAGTTCTTC. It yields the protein CASSLTSGLFGSYNEQFF.

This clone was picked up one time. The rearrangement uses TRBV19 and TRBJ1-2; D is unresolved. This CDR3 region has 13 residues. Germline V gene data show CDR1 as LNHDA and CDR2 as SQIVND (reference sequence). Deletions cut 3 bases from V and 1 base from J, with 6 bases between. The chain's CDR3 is CASSIMGNYGYTF. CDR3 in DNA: TGTGCCAGTAGTATCATGGGTAACTATGGCTACACCTTC.

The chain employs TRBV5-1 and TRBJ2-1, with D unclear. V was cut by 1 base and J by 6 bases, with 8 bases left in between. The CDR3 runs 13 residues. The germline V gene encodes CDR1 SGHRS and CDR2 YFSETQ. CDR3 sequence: CASSLSGLNEQFF. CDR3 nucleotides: TGCGCCAGCAGCTTGTCCGGCCTCAATGAGCAGTTCTTC. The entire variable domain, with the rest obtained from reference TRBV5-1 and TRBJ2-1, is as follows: KAGVTQTPRYLIKTRGQQVTLSCSPISGHRSVSWYQQTPGQGLQFLFEYFSETQRNKGNFPGRFSGRQFSNSRSEMNVSTLELGDSALYLCASSLSGLNEQFFGPGTRLTVL.

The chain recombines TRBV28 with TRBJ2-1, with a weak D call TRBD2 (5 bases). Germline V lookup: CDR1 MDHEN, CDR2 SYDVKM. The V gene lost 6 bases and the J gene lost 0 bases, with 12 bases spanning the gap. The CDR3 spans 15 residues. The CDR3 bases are TGTGCCAGCAGCAAGCCTGGGAGCTCCTACAATGAGCAGTTCTTC. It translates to CASSKPGSSYNEQFF.

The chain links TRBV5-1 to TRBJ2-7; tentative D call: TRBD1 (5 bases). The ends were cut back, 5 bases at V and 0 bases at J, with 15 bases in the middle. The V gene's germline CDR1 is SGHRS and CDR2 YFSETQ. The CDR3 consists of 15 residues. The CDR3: CASRKTGLSSYEQYF. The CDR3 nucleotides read TGCGCCAGCAGAAAAACAGGTCTTAGCTCCTACGAGCAGTACTTC.

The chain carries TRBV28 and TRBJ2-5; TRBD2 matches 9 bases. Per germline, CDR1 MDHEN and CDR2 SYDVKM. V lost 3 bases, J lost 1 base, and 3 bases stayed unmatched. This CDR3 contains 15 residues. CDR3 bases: TGTGCCAGCAGTTTTCAACTAGCGGGCCAAGAGACCCAGTACTTC. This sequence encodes CASSFQLAGQETQYF.

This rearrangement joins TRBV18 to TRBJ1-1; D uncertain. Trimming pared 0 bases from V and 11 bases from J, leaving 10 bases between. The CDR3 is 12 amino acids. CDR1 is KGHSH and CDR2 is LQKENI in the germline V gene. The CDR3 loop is CASSPPSGIAFF. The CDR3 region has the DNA TGTGCCAGCTCACCACCGTCTGGGATTGCTTTCTTT.

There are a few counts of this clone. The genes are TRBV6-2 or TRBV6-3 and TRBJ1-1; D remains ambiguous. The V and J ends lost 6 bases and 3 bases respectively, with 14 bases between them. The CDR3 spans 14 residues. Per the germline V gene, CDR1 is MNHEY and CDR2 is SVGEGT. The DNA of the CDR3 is TGTGCCAGCAGCTCCGTCGACATTTACACTGAAGCTTTCTTT. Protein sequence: CASSSVDIYTEAFF.

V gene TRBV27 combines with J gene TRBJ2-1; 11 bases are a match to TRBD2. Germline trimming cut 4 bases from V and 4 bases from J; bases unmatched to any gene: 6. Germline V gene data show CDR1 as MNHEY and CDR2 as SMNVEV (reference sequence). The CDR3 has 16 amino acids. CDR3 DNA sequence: TGTGCCAGCAGTTCCTATAGCGGGAGGGCATACAATGAGCAGTTCTTC. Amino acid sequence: CASSSYSGRAYNEQFF.

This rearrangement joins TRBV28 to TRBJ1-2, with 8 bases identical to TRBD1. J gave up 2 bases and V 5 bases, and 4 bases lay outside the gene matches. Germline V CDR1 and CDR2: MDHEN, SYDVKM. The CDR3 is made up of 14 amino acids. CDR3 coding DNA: TGTGCCAGCAGTCCCGGACAGGGAAACTATGGCTACACCTTC. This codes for CASSPGQGNYGYTF.

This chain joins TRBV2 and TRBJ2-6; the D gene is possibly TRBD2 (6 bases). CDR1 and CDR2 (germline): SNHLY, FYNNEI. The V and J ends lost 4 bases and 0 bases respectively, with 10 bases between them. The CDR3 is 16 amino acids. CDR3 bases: TGTGCCAGCAGTGGCGGGGAAAACTCTGGGGCCAACGTCCTGACTTTC. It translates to CASSGGENSGANVLTF. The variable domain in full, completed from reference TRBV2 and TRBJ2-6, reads EPEVTQTPSHQVTQMGQEVILRCVPISNHLYFYWYRQILGQKVEFLVSFYNNEISEKSEIFDDQFSVERPDGSNFTLKIRSTKLEDSAMYFCASSGGENSGANVLTFGAGSRLTVL.

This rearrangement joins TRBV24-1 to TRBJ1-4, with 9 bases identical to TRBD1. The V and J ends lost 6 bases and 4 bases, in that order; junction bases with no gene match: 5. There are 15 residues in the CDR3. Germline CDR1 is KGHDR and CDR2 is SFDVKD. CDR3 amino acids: CATSSGTGFNEKLFF. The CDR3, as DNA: TGTGCCACCAGTTCCGGGACAGGGTTTAATGAAAAACTGTTTTTT.

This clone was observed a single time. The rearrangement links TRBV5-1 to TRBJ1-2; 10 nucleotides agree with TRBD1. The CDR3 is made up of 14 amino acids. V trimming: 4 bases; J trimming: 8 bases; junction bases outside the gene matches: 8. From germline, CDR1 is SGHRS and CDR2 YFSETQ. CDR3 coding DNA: TGCGCCAGCAGCCGTGGGACAGGGGTTGAAGGCTACACCTTC. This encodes CASSRGTGVEGYTF.

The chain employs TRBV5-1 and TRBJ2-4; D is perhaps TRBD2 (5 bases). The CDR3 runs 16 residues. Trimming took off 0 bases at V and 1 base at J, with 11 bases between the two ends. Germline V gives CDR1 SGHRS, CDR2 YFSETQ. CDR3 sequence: CASSLVSSGAKNIQYF. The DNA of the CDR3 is TGCGCCAGCAGCTTGGTTTCGTCGGGGGCCAAAAACATTCAGTACTTC.

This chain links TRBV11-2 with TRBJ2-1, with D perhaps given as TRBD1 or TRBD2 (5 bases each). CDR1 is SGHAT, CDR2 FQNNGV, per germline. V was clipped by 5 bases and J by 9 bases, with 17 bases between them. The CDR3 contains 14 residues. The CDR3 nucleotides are TGTGCCAGCAGCCCGGGACCAAGCTTAGGTGAGCAGTTCTTC. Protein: CASSPGPSLGEQFF.